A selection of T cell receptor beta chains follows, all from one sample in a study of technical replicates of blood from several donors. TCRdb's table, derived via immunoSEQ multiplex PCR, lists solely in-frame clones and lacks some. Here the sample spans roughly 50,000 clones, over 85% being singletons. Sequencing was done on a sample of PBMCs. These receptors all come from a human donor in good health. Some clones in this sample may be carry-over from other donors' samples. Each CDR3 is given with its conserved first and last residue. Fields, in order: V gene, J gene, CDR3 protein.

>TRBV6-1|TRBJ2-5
CASSENTGRRETQYF
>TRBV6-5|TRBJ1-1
CASSFTGTTNTEAFF
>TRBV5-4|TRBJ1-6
CASSFEGQGSPLHF
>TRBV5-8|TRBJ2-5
CASSYDRGRAQYF
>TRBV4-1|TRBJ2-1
CASSQVTSGTINEQFF
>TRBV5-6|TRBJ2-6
CASSRGQLLTGANVLTF
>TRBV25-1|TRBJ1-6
CASSEWTDYNSPLHF
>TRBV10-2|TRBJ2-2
CASKGGSERGGRQAGELFF
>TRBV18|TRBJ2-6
CASSRETGQDGTGANVLTF
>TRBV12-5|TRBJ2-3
CASGLGDRGFADTQYF
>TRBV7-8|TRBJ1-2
CASSLGQGWGYTF
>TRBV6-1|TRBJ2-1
CASSEASGGHEQFF
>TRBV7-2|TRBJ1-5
CASSLTRASNQPQHF
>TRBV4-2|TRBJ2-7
CASSQRPSAWTYEQYF
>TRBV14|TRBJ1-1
CASSAQGNTEAFF
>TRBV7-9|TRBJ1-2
CASSSAGNGYTF
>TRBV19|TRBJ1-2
CASSIQGQARGGYTF
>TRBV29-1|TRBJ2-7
CSGRQGYEQYF
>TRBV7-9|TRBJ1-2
CASSFGGGYGYTF
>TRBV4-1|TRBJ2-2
CASMGTKEAGELFF
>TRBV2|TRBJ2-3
CASSEGGRDTQYF
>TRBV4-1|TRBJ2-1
CASSQVPSGGANEQFF
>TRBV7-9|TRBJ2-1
CASNGGYDSYNEQFF
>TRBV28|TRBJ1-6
CASSFGQSYNSPLHF
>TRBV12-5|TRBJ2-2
CASLGAKEDGELFF
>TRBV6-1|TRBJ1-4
CASSTSTGVAEKLFF
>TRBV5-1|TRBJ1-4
CASSLGGGYEKLFF
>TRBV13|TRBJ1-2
CASSLGGGGEANYGYTF
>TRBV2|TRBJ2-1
CASPNLQGQRRFF
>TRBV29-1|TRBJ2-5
CSGFLAGVETQYF
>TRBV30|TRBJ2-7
CAWSRDRGLYEQYF
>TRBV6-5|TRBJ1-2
CASSPTLNYGYTF
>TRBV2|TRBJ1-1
CASSAKRIETEAFF
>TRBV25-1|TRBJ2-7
CASSRSGTAGYEQYF